This T cell receptor (beta chain) was obtained from a study of cytomegalovirus exposure and HLA in healthy donors. This CDR3 is built from 18 residues. V shed 5 bases and J shed 4 bases, with 25 bases lying between them. CDR1 is LNHDA, CDR2 SQIVND, per germline (reference sequence). PCR primers comprised 60 Vbeta and 13 Jbeta primers. Measured with immunoSEQ multiplex PCR; TCRdb has only the in-frame clones, and not every one. The sample includes approximately 150,000 clones. Sequencing input: PBMCs. This TCR was recovered from a male donor in good health and CMV-seronegative. V and J are TRBV19 and TRBJ2-3; D is possibly TRBD2 (6 bases). CDR3 sequence (DNA): TGTGCCAGTAGTCTCCAAAAGCCGGGACTCCGGTTGGCAGATACGCAGTATTTT. Protein product: CASSLQKPGLRLADTQYF.